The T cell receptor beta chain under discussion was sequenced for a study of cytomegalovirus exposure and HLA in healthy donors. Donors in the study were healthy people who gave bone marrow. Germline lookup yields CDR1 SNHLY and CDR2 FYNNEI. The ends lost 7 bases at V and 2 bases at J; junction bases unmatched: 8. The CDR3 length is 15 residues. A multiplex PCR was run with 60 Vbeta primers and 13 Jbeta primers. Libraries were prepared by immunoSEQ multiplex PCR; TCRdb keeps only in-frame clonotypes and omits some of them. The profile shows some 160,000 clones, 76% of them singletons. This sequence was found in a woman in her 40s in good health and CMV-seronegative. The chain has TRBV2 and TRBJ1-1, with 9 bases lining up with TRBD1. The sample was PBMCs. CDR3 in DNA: TGTGCCAGCACCGGGACAGGGAGGAGTAACACTGAAGCTTTCTTT. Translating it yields CASTGTGRSNTEAFF.